Detailed here is one T cell receptor beta chain. Its specificity is not known. Germline V gene data show CDR1 as LGHNA and CDR2 as YSLEER. The length of the CDR3 is 15 residues. The V and J ends lost 1 base and 1 base respectively, with 10 bases between them. This entry is derived from a study of OX40 agonist ivuxolimab in advanced cancers. Findings and caveats of the study: At doses 0.1 to 3.0 mg/kg, CD4+ and CD8+ clones expanded. CD8+ T cells were the subset that, on average, had more expanded clones than CD4+.

The method was immunoSEQ multiplex PCR; TCRdb's version includes in-frame clones alone and lacks a portion of them. The data hold 70,000 to 85,000 clones, with approximately 92% observed a single time. Prior autoimmune disease or systemic immunosuppression barred patients. The J gene is TRBJ2-5, the V gene TRBV4-3; perhaps TRBD2 as D (6 bases). This material consisted of CD4+ or CD8+ T cells sorted from blood, taken in a trial of the OX40 agonist ivuxolimab. The TCR originated in an adult with an advanced solid tumor such as melanoma, head and neck, liver or kidney cancer. CDR3 bases: TGCGCCAGCAGCCAAGCGTTTAGCGGCCAAGAGACCCAGTACTTC. Residues: CASSQAFSGQETQYF.